These 24 T cell receptor beta chains share one sample of origin, sequenced in a study of blood T cell repertoires in COVID-19. The method was immunoSEQ multiplex PCR; TCRdb's version includes in-frame clones alone and lacks a portion of them. This sample has under 150,000 clones, with less than 90% found just once. Source material: peripheral blood. Every receptor here comes from a human donor in a cohort sampled during active COVID-19.

The chain employs TRBV18 and TRBJ1-2, with D possibly being TRBD1 (6 bases). This CDR3 has 14 amino acids. Trimming pared 6 bases from V and 4 bases from J, leaving 15 bases between. Per the germline V gene, CDR1 is KGHSH and CDR2 is LQKENI. The CDR3 sequence is CASSYRDNGYGYTF. The CDR3 DNA sequence: TGTGCCAGCTCTTACCGGGACAACGGCTATGGCTACACCTTC.

CDR3 bases: TGCGCCAGCAGCCCGGACAGGGTAAACGAAAAACTGTTTTTT. It is translated as CASSPDRVNEKLFF. This rearrangement joins TRBV4-1 to TRBJ1-4; 8 bases align to TRBD1. V shed 4 bases, J shed 8 bases, and the junction held 6 bases outside the gene matches. The CDR3 contains 14 residues. Looked up from germline, CDR1 is MGHRA and CDR2 is YSYEKL.

A few counts support this clone. The CDR3 loop reads CAISTQGSAFF. In DNA, the CDR3 is TGTGCCATCAGTACCCAGGGGAGCGCTTTCTTT. The chain couples TRBV10-3 to TRBJ1-1, with a tentative D call TRBD1 (6 bases). V lost 5 bases to trimming and J lost 11 bases, with 12 bases between them. Germline lookup yields CDR1 ENHRY and CDR2 SYGVKD. The CDR3 is made up of 11 amino acids.

CDR3 sequence (DNA): TGTGCCAGCAGCTTTCAGGGCTCTGGAAACACCATATATTTT. Translation: CASSFQGSGNTIYF. The J gene is TRBJ1-3, the V gene TRBV5-6; tentative D call: TRBD1 (5 bases). Germline CDR1 is SGHDT and CDR2 is YYEEEE. The CDR3 is 14 residues long. V was pared by 2 bases and J by 0 bases, with 6 bases between. The variable domain in full, with the rest retrieved from reference TRBV5-6 and TRBJ1-3, is DAGVTQSPTHLIKTRGQQVTLRCSPKSGHDTVSWYQQALGQGPQFIFQYYEEEERQRGNFPDRFSGHQFPNYSSELNVNALLLGDSALYLCASSFQGSGNTIYFGEGSWLTVV.

V gene TRBV18 combines with J gene TRBJ1-1; 9 nucleotides line up with TRBD1. Germline-derived CDR1 and CDR2 are KGHSH and LQKENI. V was pared by 1 base and J by 1 base, with 4 bases of the junction left unmatched. The CDR3 runs to 16 residues. The CDR3 sequence is CASSPRGTGKNTEAFF. The CDR3 DNA follows: TGTGCCAGCTCACCACGGGGGACAGGGAAGAACACTGAAGCTTTCTTT.

This chain connects TRBV4-2 to TRBJ2-5; no firm D call. There are 16 residues in the CDR3. The V gene lost 1 base and the J gene lost 5 bases, with 17 bases spanning the gap. Germline values: CDR1 LGHNA, CDR2 YNFKEQ. The CDR3, as DNA: TGTGCCAGCAGCCAAGGCCCTTTGAGTGAGTGGGAGACCCAGTACTTC. Encoded protein: CASSQGPLSEWETQYF.

This clone has a handful of counts. The chain links TRBV7-9 to TRBJ2-1; D remains ambiguous. Germline V gene data show CDR1 as SEHNR and CDR2 as FQNEAQ (reference sequence). V lost 5 bases and J 9 bases, leaving 14 bases between the germline ends. This CDR3 has 13 residues. This CDR3 reads CASSPSARREQFF. The CDR3 coding sequence is TGTGCCAGCAGCCCGTCGGCTAGGCGTGAGCAGTTCTTC.

The rearrangement uses TRBV5-4 and TRBJ2-7; TRBD1 matches at 9 bases. The CDR3 length is 15 residues. Germline V gene lookup returns CDR1 SGHNT and CDR2 YYREEE (reference sequence). V was clipped by 4 bases and J by 6 bases; unmatched bases: 11. CDR3 nucleotides: TGTGCCAGCAGCCTAAGCCGGGACAGGGCAGGCGAGCAGTACTTC. This gives the protein CASSLSRDRAGEQYF.

V and J are TRBV19 and TRBJ2-3; the match to TRBD1 covers 10 bases. The CDR3 runs 13 residues. V lost 9 bases, J lost 1 base, and 1 base stayed unmatched. Germline CDR1 and CDR2: LNHDA and SQIVND (reference sequence). This chain's CDR3 is CASGTGGTDTQYF. CDR3 bases: TGTGCCAGCGGGACAGGGGGCACAGATACGCAGTATTTT.

The chain links TRBV3-1 (or the pseudogene TRBV3-2) to TRBJ2-3; 7 bases line up with TRBD1. This CDR3 contains 13 residues. Germline V gene sequence: CDR1 LGHDT, CDR2 YNNKEL (reference sequence). The trim removed 3 bases at V and 4 bases at J, leaving 1 base unmatched. CDR3 DNA sequence: TGTGCCAGCAGCCATCAGGGGGCAGATACGCAGTATTTT. Its translation: CASSHQGADTQYF.

This clone was counted at least ten times. The chain is built from TRBV6-5 and TRBJ1-1, with TRBD1 identical over 9 bases. There are 16 residues in the CDR3. V trimming: 4 bases; J trimming: 1 base; junction bases outside the gene matches: 7. From germline, CDR1 is MNHEY and CDR2 SVGAGI. The CDR3 region is CASSFLPGQGNTEAFF. The CDR3 region has the DNA TGTGCCAGCAGTTTTCTTCCGGGACAGGGGAACACTGAAGCTTTCTTT.

In DNA, the CDR3 is TGTGCCAGTAGTGTACAGGGGGCTGAAGCTTTCTTT. Amino acid sequence: CASSVQGAEAFF. This sequence joins TRBV19 and TRBJ1-1, with TRBD1 identical over 8 bases. This CDR3 comprises 12 residues. V was pared by 5 bases and J by 6 bases, with 2 bases of the junction left unmatched. Germline assignment: CDR1 LNHDA and CDR2 SQIVND (reference sequence).

The J gene is TRBJ2-7, the V gene TRBV7-8; 8 positions agree with TRBD2. Looked up from germline, CDR1 is SGHVS and CDR2 is FQNEAQ. Trimming at V came to 5 bases and at J to 6 bases, leaving 12 bases not matched to a gene. This CDR3 is built from 15 residues. CDR3 region: CASSPGGGLPSEQYF. The CDR3 DNA sequence: TGTGCCAGCAGCCCCGGGGGGGGACTTCCGAGCGAGCAGTACTTC. Full variable domain (remainder filled in from reference TRBV7-8 and TRBJ2-7): GAGVSQSPRYKVAKRGQDVALRCDPISGHVSLFWYQQALGQGPEFLTYFQNEAQLDKSGLPSDRFFAERPEGSVSTLKIQRTQQEDSAVYLCASSPGGGLPSEQYFGPGTRLTVT.

V gene TRBV4-1 combines with J gene TRBJ2-5; tentative D call: TRBD2 (5 bases). V shed 5 bases and J shed 5 bases, with 6 bases lying between them. The CDR3 runs to 11 residues. From germline, CDR1 is MGHRA and CDR2 YSYEKL. The CDR3 region is CASSRGETQYF. The CDR3 DNA sequence: TGCGCCAGCAGCAGAGGGGAGACCCAGTACTTC.

This chain links TRBV18 with TRBJ1-1; 7 bases align to TRBD1. This CDR3 is 16 amino acids long. Germline V CDR1 and CDR2: KGHSH, LQKENI. V shed 6 bases, J shed 0 bases, and the junction held 10 bases outside the gene matches. CDR3 in DNA: TGTGCCAGCTCCTCCTCCTGGGGACAGTTGAACACTGAAGCTTTCTTT. Its protein is CASSSSWGQLNTEAFF.

This chain links TRBV29-1 with TRBJ2-5; TRBD1 matches 9 bases. The CDR3 has 19 residues. Germline CDR1 SQVTM, CDR2 ANQGSEA. The junction had 23 bases not matched to a gene; V was cut back by 6 bases and J by 3 bases. The chain's CDR3 is CSVATRDRVYWGGEETQYF. In DNA form, the CDR3 reads TGCAGCGTGGCTACTCGGGACAGGGTGTATTGGGGGGGAGAAGAGACCCAGTACTTC.

V usage is TRBV13 and J usage is TRBJ1-2, with 11 nucleotides matching TRBD1. The V and J ends lost 0 bases and 7 bases, in that order; junction bases with no gene match: 7. Germline CDR1 PRHDT, CDR2 FYEKMQ (reference sequence). The CDR3 totals 16 residues. The CDR3 region has the DNA TGTGCCAGCAGCTTAGGCCGAGGACAGGGGGCGTTTGGCTACACCTTC. Translated, it gives CASSLGRGQGAFGYTF.

This sequence joins TRBV6-6 and TRBJ1-5, with 7 nucleotides matching TRBD1. This CDR3 has 14 amino acids. Germline assignment: CDR1 MNHNY and CDR2 SVGAGI (reference sequence). With 2 bases clipped from V and 4 bases from J, the junction kept 2 bases outside the gene matches. In DNA, the CDR3 is TGTGCCAGCAGTTACGACAGGGATAATCAGCCCCAGCATTTT. Residues: CASSYDRDNQPQHF.

The chain links TRBV5-1 to TRBJ1-1, with 7 bases identical to TRBD1. The CDR3 contains 15 residues. Per germline, CDR1 SGHRS and CDR2 YFSETQ. The ends lost 4 bases at V and 4 bases at J; junction bases unmatched: 10. CDR3 sequence: CASSPGTQGGTEAFF. The CDR3 nucleotides are TGCGCCAGCAGCCCAGGGACTCAGGGGGGCACTGAAGCTTTCTTT.

The chain couples TRBV11-3 to TRBJ1-2, with D uncertain. The CDR3 has 13 amino acids. The germline gives CDR1 SGHNT, CDR2 YENEEA. V lost 4 bases and J lost 8, with 14 bases in between. This chain's CDR3 is CASSSRVLGGYTF. CDR3 nucleotides: TGTGCCAGCAGCTCCCGGGTCCTCGGAGGCTACACCTTC.

The J gene is TRBJ1-1, the V gene TRBV19; 8 bases fit TRBD1. The CDR3 length is 15 residues. Germline CDR1 LNHDA, CDR2 SQIVND (reference sequence). V lost 3 bases to trimming and J lost 7 bases; unmatched junction nucleotides: 10. CDR3: CASSIKGQGAHEAFF. Written as DNA, the CDR3 is TGTGCCAGTAGTATTAAAGGGCAGGGGGCCCATGAAGCTTTCTTT.

The V gene is TRBV19, the J gene TRBJ2-7; D is possibly TRBD2 (6 bases). Trimming removed 6 bases from V and 6 bases from J, with 15 bases in between. Germline V gene lookup returns CDR1 LNHDA and CDR2 SQIVND (reference sequence). This CDR3 comprises 13 residues. For the CDR3, the DNA is TGTGCCAGTAGGCCCAAGGCCGGGGGCGAGCAGTACTTC. This translates into CASRPKAGGEQYF.

The DNA for the CDR3 is TGCAGCGTTCAGACTAGCGGGGGGGGTAATGAGCAGTTCTTC. Its translation is CSVQTSGGGNEQFF. J is TRBJ2-1 and V is TRBV29-1, with 14 bases lining up with TRBD2. The CDR3 contains 14 residues. The germline CDR1 and CDR2 sequences are SQVTM and ANQGSEA. V lost 5 bases, J lost 7 bases, and 4 bases stayed unmatched.

The genes are TRBV5-4 and TRBJ1-2, with D unresolved. The germline gives CDR1 SGHNT, CDR2 YYREEE (reference sequence). CDR3 size: 14 residues. V shed 3 bases and J shed 3 bases, with 12 bases lying between them. CDR3 region: CASSWAREDYGYTF. CDR3 DNA sequence: TGTGCCAGCAGCTGGGCCCGGGAGGACTATGGCTACACCTTC.